The 7 T cell receptor beta chains reported below all come from one sample, sequenced in a study of T cell repertoires in cytomegalovirus infection. The antigens for these receptors are not known. TCRdb ran MiXCR on the reads and lists one entry per CDR3 protein. The profile shows about a million distinct CDR3 sequences, roughly 31% of them singletons. Specimen: cultured CD8+ T cells from PBMCs, collected from culture after CMV antigen stimulation. The receptor source for this set is a human donor in good health (CMV status not recorded). Some clones in this sample may be carry-over from other donors' samples.

The V gene is TRBV28, the J gene TRBJ2-2; possibly TRBD2 for D (5 bases). V was trimmed by 1 base and J by 3 bases, leaving 9 bases between them. Germline CDR1 and CDR2: MDHEN and SYDVKM. CDR3 length: 15 amino acids. The CDR3: CASSLSPEDTGELFF. DNA of the CDR3: TGTGCCAGCAGTTTATCCCCGGAGGACACCGGGGAGCTGTTTTTT.

The chain uses TRBV7-8 and TRBJ1-2; tentatively, D is TRBD1 (5 bases). The CDR3 is 14 residues long. Trimming removed 2 bases at V and 6 bases at J, with 13 bases between. Germline-derived CDR1 and CDR2 are SGHVS and FQNEAQ. CDR3: CASSLYPGSNGYTF. As DNA, the CDR3 is TGTGCCAGCAGCTTATACCCAGGGTCGAATGGCTACACCTTC.

The chain has TRBV7-2 and TRBJ1-2; D is unresolved. This CDR3 is built from 15 residues. Per the germline V gene, CDR1 is SGHTA and CDR2 is FQGNSA. V was shortened by 5 bases and J by 6 bases, with 19 bases between the two germline ends. Written as DNA, the CDR3 is TGTGCCAGCAGCCCCGAGGCAGGTCTTAGAGATGGCTACACCTTC. Protein: CASSPEAGLRDGYTF.

The V gene is TRBV7-8, the J gene TRBJ1-2; TRBD1 matches 8 bases. This CDR3 is built from 14 residues. V lost 3 bases and J lost 7; bases outside the gene matches: 7. CDR1 and CDR2 (germline): SGHVS, FQNEAQ. CDR3 sequence: CASSFRQGARGYTF. DNA for the CDR3: TGTGCCAGCAGCTTCCGGCAGGGGGCGCGTGGCTACACCTTC.

This clonotype was detected many times. This chain uses TRBV7-6 with TRBJ1-1; TRBD1 might be the D (5 bases). Between the trimmed V and J ends, which lost 4 bases and 1 base, there was a span of 16 bases. The CDR3 has 16 amino acids. Germline V CDR1 and CDR2: SGHVS, FNYEAQ. The DNA of the CDR3 is TGTGCCAGCAGCTCTAGCTGGAAGGGACCGAACACTGAAGCTTTCTTT. It codes for CASSSSWKGPNTEAFF.

This clonotype was picked up a small number of times. J is TRBJ1-1 and V is TRBV20-1; TRBD1 matches 9 bases. Germline assignment: CDR1 DFQATT and CDR2 SNEGSKA (reference sequence). V lost 0 bases to trimming and J lost 0 bases; unmatched junction nucleotides: 2. This CDR3 has 15 amino acids. The DNA for the CDR3 is TGCAGTGCTAGAGAAAGGGACAGGGTGAACACTGAAGCTTTCTTT. This gives the protein CSARERDRVNTEAFF.

V gene TRBV27 combines with J gene TRBJ1-1; D gene unclear. Trimming left V 7 bases short and J 1 base short, with 13 bases between. The germline CDR1 and CDR2 sequences are MNHEY and SMNVEV (reference sequence). The CDR3 is made up of 14 amino acids. The CDR3 nucleotides read TGTGCCAGCACGACCCAGGCGGGGAACACTGAAGCTTTCTTT. Its translation is CASTTQAGNTEAFF.